This entry concerns a single TCR beta chain. Its antigen is not yet known. Per-base qualities were not stored, and no clone one base away is much larger. The CDR3 regions of human TCRbeta chains were subjected to immunosequencing. In the paper's pipeline: Repertoire TCRs were checked for matches against a reference library of SARS-CoV-2-specific TCRs that had been generated using the MIRA antigen-specificity platform. Breadth meant the fraction of unique TCRs that were SARS-CoV-2-associated, whereas depth meant the fraction of total T cells that were SARS-CoV-2-associated. Each spike-specific TCR was assigned to its reactive spike region and to a CD4 or CD8 class using the MIRA data. Log10-transformed breadth and depth values were compared by one-way ANOVA with Sidak's multiple comparisons tests. The source is immuneACCESS, and TCRdb retained only in-frame sequences with V and J called. Part of the clones is not carried over; for the studies checked, unresolved V genes explain less than half of this, and the remainder is unexplained. Clonal size and the V and J genes are those of that table, whereas D and trimming came from the DNA. Across this sample there are 65,000 to 70,000 clones, with 88% seen only once. The ten largest clones add up to less than 9.5% of the sample.

This entry comes from a study of T cell responses to AZD1222 COVID-19 vaccine (dated by TCRdb to about 2021). In terms of the full investigation: AZD1222 recipients with second doses at about 4 weeks or about 12 weeks were pooled, because spike-specific TCR depth and breadth did not differ between schedules. TCR sequencing covered some 240 trial participants: nearly 210 given two doses of AZD1222 and approximately 26 given two doses of MenACWY control vaccine. Trial participants were enrolled into age subgroups of 18-55, 56-69 and 70-plus years, which contained 148, 28 and 57 TCR-sequenced participants, respectively.

The study at large found these results: Only five or six AZD1222 recipients were SARS-CoV-2 seropositive at baseline, limiting conclusions about previously exposed vaccinees. After two AZD1222 doses, both the breadth and the depth of spike-specific TCRs were significantly higher than at day 0 and than in MenACWY recipients. Reportedly, close to half of the unique spike-specific TCRs recognized epitopes lying outside the regions that are mutated in the B.1.351 and B.1.1.7 variants. Because no day 14 peak-response samples were available, the repertoires could be characterized only after the peak T cell response. The 56-69-year group was small, and its depth increase did not reach significance, likely because of low power. Most participants were white British and females outnumbered males, and the authors suggested that clonal diversity may have been underestimated. Vaccine-associated CD4 TCRs spanned the whole spike protein, with dominant responses in regions 160-218 and 743-854.

This specimen's time point label, interpreted: baseline before first vaccination. Vaccinee samples were obtained from the UK trials COV001 and COV002, which included a single-blind randomized controlled phase 2/3 trial of AZD1222 (ChAdOx1 nCoV-19) in healthy adults. For TCRbeta chain sequencing, PBMC samples were collected from trial participants at day 0 and at day 28 after the second dose. The source material was peripheral blood, sampled on day 0 of AZD1222 vaccination. This TCR came from an adult in good health.

At the DNA level, the sequence is TGTGCCAGCAGCCAAGCCTCCCCAAGGGATAATGAGCAGTTCTTC. This is translated as CASSQASPRDNEQFF. In this chain, TRBV4-2 is recombined with TRBJ2-1; the D gene identity is not certain. The germline V gene supplies CDR1 LGHNA and CDR2 YNFKEQ. V is shortened by 1 base, J by 7 bases, and the region joining them spans 14 bases. The CDR3 sequence holds 15 residues, the cysteine and phenylalanine included. Left in the record is the CDR3 DNA by itself, 45 bases read in frame from the first base.